This T cell receptor beta chain stems from a study of blood T cell repertoires in COVID-19. At the level of the study: T cells, B-cell-depleted T cells, or PBMCs supplied cDNA or gDNA.

Sequencing used immunoSEQ multiplex PCR; TCRdb keeps in-frame clones, though not all of them. The top ten hold roughly 3.4% of the sample, which has some 350,000 clones, under 95% seen once. The CDR3 extends over 14 amino acids. Germline lookup yields CDR1 SQVTM and CDR2 ANQGSEA. V was shortened by 1 base and J by 9 bases, with 16 bases between the two germline ends. The sequenced sample was peripheral blood. The chain employs TRBV29-1 and TRBJ2-1, with D possibly being TRBD2 (7 bases). This receptor was taken from a young woman who had recovered from COVID-19. CDR3 coding DNA: TGCAGCGTTGAAGGTCTGAATCGGGGGGCTGAGCAGTTCTTC. Translation: CSVEGLNRGAEQFF.